What follows describes a single T cell receptor (beta chain). Its antigen is still unknown. The V end was cut by 3 bases, the J end by 1 base, with 9 bases between. The CDR3 covers 14 residues. Germline-derived CDR1 and CDR2 are LNHDA and SQIVND (reference sequence). The entry originates in a study of resident and recirculating memory T cells in vitiligo. Study as a whole: Epidermis came from shave biopsies of lesional and nonlesional sites, plus PBMCs.

Method: immunoSEQ multiplex PCR; TCRdb's copy keeps in-frame clones and lacks some. The repertoire holds more than 65,000 clones, 80% to 95% seen once, with 4.9% in the top ten. The study, taken as a whole, reports: Clonality differed among vitiligo lesions, with no unique dominant clone. Sequences differed between biopsy sites and patients, suggesting private specificity.

V is TRBV19 and J is TRBJ1-1; D is uncertain. The sequence was collected from a male donor with vitiligo. Source material: blood. The CDR3 is CASSILAGNTEAFF. CDR3 sequence (DNA): TGTGCCAGTAGTATCCTGGCAGGGAACACTGAAGCTTTCTTT.